The subject of this entry is one T cell receptor (beta chain). As the CDR3 is not closed by the conserved phenylalanine or tryptophan, this likely results from a read error. The DNA is left out, because the CDR3 cannot be placed on it with certainty; the CDR3 is given as TCRdb lists it. The CDR3 contains 11 residues when both ends are counted. Original methodology: Amplified reference gene primers provided the basis for estimating nucleated cell counts. Data came from immunoSEQ multiplex PCR; TCRdb stores just in-frame clones and leaves some out. For V, J and clone size, that table is used; D and trimming come from the DNA. The sample holds about 220,000 clones; around 75% are singletons and the top ten take around 5.4%. These data come from a study of blood T cell repertoires in COVID-19. Study overall: Sites in the United States, Italy and Spain provided acute and convalescent COVID-19 samples. T cells, B-cell-depleted T cells, or PBMCs supplied cDNA or gDNA.

This chain links TRBV12-3 or TRBV12-4 with TRBJ2-7; the table's TRBD2 call for D was not verified on the DNA. What was sequenced was peripheral blood. The clonotype originates from a human donor in a cohort sampled during active COVID-19. CDR3 in amino acids: CASSSGLQSSL.